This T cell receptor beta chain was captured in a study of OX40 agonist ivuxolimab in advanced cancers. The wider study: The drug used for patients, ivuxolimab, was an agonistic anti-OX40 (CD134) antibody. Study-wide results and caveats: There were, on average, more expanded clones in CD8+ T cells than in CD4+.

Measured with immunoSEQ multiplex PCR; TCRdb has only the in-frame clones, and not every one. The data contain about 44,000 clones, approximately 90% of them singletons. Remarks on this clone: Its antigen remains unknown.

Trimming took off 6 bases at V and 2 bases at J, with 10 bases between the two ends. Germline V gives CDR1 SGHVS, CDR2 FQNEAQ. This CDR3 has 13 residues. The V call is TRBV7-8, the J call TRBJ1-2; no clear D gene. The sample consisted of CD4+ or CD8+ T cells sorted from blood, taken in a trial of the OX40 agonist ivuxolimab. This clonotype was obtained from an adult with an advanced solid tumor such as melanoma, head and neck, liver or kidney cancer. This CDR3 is CASRDDGNYGYTF. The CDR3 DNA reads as TGTGCCAGCAGAGATGACGGGAACTATGGCTACACCTTC.